This entry lists 11 T cell receptor beta chains sequenced from one sample in a study of blood T cell repertoires in COVID-19. The protocol was immunoSEQ multiplex PCR, while the TCRdb copy is restricted to in-frame clones and leaves out a portion. The table lists about 140,000 clones, over 60% of them singletons. The specimen was PBMCs or T cells enriched from blood (not recorded which). The receptors derive from a woman aged 45-65 years who had recovered from COVID-19.

The sample holds one count of this clone. The V gene is TRBV6-1, the J gene TRBJ1-2, with 8 nucleotides matching TRBD1. V lost 1 base, J lost 7 bases, and 8 bases stayed unmatched. Germline loops: CDR1 MNHNS, CDR2 SASEGT. The CDR3 totals 15 residues. The CDR3 spells CASSEDRGGNFGYTF. Written as DNA, the CDR3 is TGTGCCAGCAGTGAAGACAGGGGGGGGAATTTTGGCTACACCTTC.

This clone came up once. The chain uses TRBV29-1 and TRBJ2-6; 7 bases match TRBD1. Trimming at V came to 7 bases and at J to 0 bases, leaving 9 bases not matched to a gene. Germline V gives CDR1 SQVTM, CDR2 ANQGSEA. There are 16 residues in the CDR3. The CDR3 is CSARTGTHSGANVLTF. For the CDR3, the DNA is TGCAGCGCTCGGACAGGAACGCACTCTGGGGCCAACGTCCTGACTTTC.

The genes are TRBV18 and TRBJ1-2; unclear D gene. V gave up 0 bases and J gave up 5 bases, with 7 bases separating them. This CDR3 has 13 residues. The germline V gene has CDR1 KGHSH and CDR2 LQKENI. The CDR3 reads CASSPPAEYGYTF. The CDR3 DNA sequence: TGTGCCAGCTCACCACCGGCAGAATATGGCTACACCTTC. Full variable domain (rest looked up from reference TRBV18 and TRBJ1-2): NAGVMQNPRHLVRRRGQEARLRCSPMKGHSHVYWYRQLPEEGLKFMVYLQKENIIDESGMPKERFSAEFPKEGPSILRIQQVVRGDSAAYFCASSPPAEYGYTFGSGTRLTVV.

This sequence joins TRBV18 and TRBJ1-1, with D hard to call. This CDR3 region has 18 residues. With 2 bases removed from V and 3 bases from J, the gap between germline ends came to 22 bases. Germline V gene data show CDR1 as KGHSH and CDR2 as LQKENI. The CDR3 is CASSPFPDLRLSDTEAFF. CDR3 DNA: TGTGCCAGCTCACCATTCCCCGACTTGCGTCTATCGGACACTGAAGCTTTCTTT.

Comments on this clone: This CDR3 is also generated by other DNA sequences in the sample. This rearrangement joins TRBV7-9 to TRBJ1-4; D not resolved. Germline V gene data show CDR1 as SEHNR and CDR2 as FQNEAQ (reference sequence). Trimming pared 1 base from V and 10 bases from J, leaving 7 bases between. This CDR3 is 12 amino acids long. The CDR3 coding sequence is TGTGCCAGCAGCTTAGATCGGGGAAAACTGTTTTTT. The encoded protein is CASSLDRGKLFF.

The V call is TRBV19, the J call TRBJ1-5; 11 bases are a match to TRBD1. Germline V gene lookup returns CDR1 LNHDA and CDR2 SQIVND (reference sequence). The CDR3 is made up of 17 amino acids. Trimming removed 5 bases from V and 0 bases from J; junction bases left unmatched: 6. CDR3 nucleotides: TGTGCCAGTAGTCCCTGGACAGGGGGCGTTAGCAATCAGCCCCAGCATTTT. It is translated as CASSPWTGGVSNQPQHF.

At least ten counts were recorded for this clone. The V gene is TRBV7-9, the J gene TRBJ1-6, with D unclear. Trimming stripped 1 base from V and 4 bases from J, with 5 bases between. Germline values: CDR1 SEHNR, CDR2 FQNEAQ (reference sequence). The CDR3 extends over 14 amino acids. The CDR3, as DNA: TGTGCCAGCAGCTTAGAACAGTATAATTCACCCCTCCACTTT. Translating gives CASSLEQYNSPLHF.

V gene TRBV19 combines with J gene TRBJ2-1; TRBD2 might be the D (7 bases). Trimming stripped 9 bases from V and 6 bases from J, with 9 bases between. Germline CDR1 reads LNHDA; CDR2 reads SQIVND (reference sequence). This CDR3 contains 11 residues. Here the CDR3 reads CASGGLNEQFF. DNA for the CDR3: TGTGCCAGCGGGGGGCTCAATGAGCAGTTCTTC.

The sample holds many counts of this clone. The chain employs TRBV19 and TRBJ1-6; 8 bases agree with TRBD1. CDR1 and CDR2 from the germline V gene are LNHDA and SQIVND (reference sequence). CDR3 length: 15 residues. V shed 5 bases, J shed 7 bases, and the junction held 7 bases outside the gene matches. CDR3 amino acids: CASSARQGKNSPLHF. CDR3 DNA sequence: TGTGCCAGTAGTGCCCGACAGGGGAAGAATTCACCCCTCCACTTT. Supplemented by reference TRBV19 and TRBJ1-6, the full variable domain reads DGGITQSPKYLFRKEGQNVTLSCEQNLNHDAMYWYRQDPGQGLRLIYYSQIVNDFQKGDIAEGYSVSREKKESFPLTVTSAQKNPTAFYLCASSARQGKNSPLHFGNGTRLTVT.

This clone was found once. The rearrangement links TRBV3-1 (or the pseudogene TRBV3-2) to TRBJ1-3; D not resolved. Germline CDR1 and CDR2: LGHDT and YNNKEL (reference sequence). V lost 0 bases and J 2 bases, leaving 8 bases between the germline ends. The CDR3 has 15 amino acids. The DNA for the CDR3 is TGTGCCAGCAGCCAAGATGCGGTAACTGGAAACACCATATATTTT. Its protein product is CASSQDAVTGNTIYF.

The genes are TRBV7-9 and TRBJ2-7, with D uncertain. V gave up 1 base and J gave up 0 bases, with 10 bases separating them. CDR3 size: 15 residues. Germline V lookup: CDR1 SEHNR, CDR2 FQNEAQ (reference sequence). CDR3 protein: CASSLDRTFSYEQYF. The CDR3 DNA is TGTGCCAGCAGCTTAGACAGAACCTTCTCCTACGAGCAGTACTTC.